Below, 20 T cell receptor beta chains from the same sample are listed, as sequenced in a study of memory B cells and T cells in multiple sclerosis. After stimulus-free culture, autoproliferating CFSE-dim and non-proliferating CFSE-high T cells were sequenced separately. Cultures began with about 45 million CFSE-labeled PBMCs, unstimulated for 7 days, with replicate wells pooled. TCRdb's copy holds only in-frame clones and misses some; the assay was immunoSEQ multiplex PCR. Of under 50,000 clones in the sample, roughly 87% were seen once. Their antigens remain unidentified. The sample consisted of PBMCs from blood kept in culture. Every receptor here comes from a human donor with multiple sclerosis.

This clone was recorded a few times. CDR3 bases: TGCAGCGTTGAGGGGGGTCGTGGTTACAATGAGCAGTTCTTC. This sequence encodes CSVEGGRGYNEQFF. The chain uses TRBV29-1 and TRBJ2-1; D is perhaps TRBD2 (6 bases). The CDR3 runs 14 residues. CDR1 and CDR2 (germline): SQVTM, ANQGSEA. V lost 3 bases to trimming and J lost 4 bases, with 13 bases between them.

This clone was detected only a few times. J is TRBJ1-4 and V is TRBV15; D is unclear. The V gene lost 3 bases and the J gene lost 4 bases, with 12 bases spanning the gap. Germline loops: CDR1 LNHNV, CDR2 YYDKDF (reference sequence). The CDR3 has 15 residues. The CDR3 DNA reads TGTGCCACCAGCAGTCTCTCCAGCCTTAATGAAAAACTGTTTTTT. Translated: CATSSLSSLNEKLFF.

This chain joins TRBV11-3 and TRBJ2-3, with 13 bases matching TRBD2. J lost 3 bases, V lost 4 bases, and 7 bases had no gene match. Germline V CDR1 and CDR2: SGHNT, YENEEA. The CDR3 covers 17 residues. The CDR3 DNA sequence: TGTGCCAGCAGCTCGGGGACTAGCGGGGTACAGACAGATACGCAGTATTTT. Encoded protein: CASSSGTSGVQTDTQYF.

The chain joins TRBV18 to TRBJ1-1; TRBD1 matches 7 bases. The V gene's germline CDR1 is KGHSH and CDR2 LQKENI. V was pared by 3 bases and J by 3 bases, with 10 bases of the junction left unmatched. The CDR3 is 16 residues long. The CDR3, as DNA: TGTGCCAGCTCACCCGCTTCAGGGGGTCCGGACACTGAAGCTTTCTTT. Amino acids: CASSPASGGPDTEAFF. The full variable domain, in which reference TRBV18 and TRBJ1-1 provide the parts outside the CDR3, is NAGVMQNPRHLVRRRGQEARLRCSPMKGHSHVYWYRQLPEEGLKFMVYLQKENIIDESGMPKERFSAEFPKEGPSILRIQQVVRGDSAAYFCASSPASGGPDTEAFFGQGTRLTVV.

The chain uses TRBV7-2 and TRBJ2-4, with 8 bases matching TRBD1. Trimming took 0 bases from V and 9 from J; bases not matched to a gene: 10. CDR1 is SGHTA, CDR2 FQGNSA, per germline. The CDR3 has 16 residues. CDR3 DNA: TGTGCCAGCAGCTTAGCAGGACAGGGTGCGGTTGGCATTCAGTACTTC. Its translation is CASSLAGQGAVGIQYF. Full variable domain (rest looked up from reference TRBV7-2 and TRBJ2-4): GAGVSQSPSNKVTEKGKDVELRCDPISGHTALYWYRQSLGQGLEFLIYFQGNSAPDKSGLPSDRFSAERTGGSVSTLTIQRTQQEDSAVYLCASSLAGQGAVGIQYFGAGTRLSVL.

V gene TRBV6-1 combines with J gene TRBJ1-2; D might be TRBD1 (5 bases). CDR1 MNHNS and CDR2 SASEGT come from the germline V gene. Between the trimmed V and J ends, which lost 1 base and 2 bases, there was a span of 14 bases. CDR3 length: 16 amino acids. The CDR3 DNA reads as TGTGCCAGCAGTGAAGAGGGAGACAGTTCCAACTATGGCTACACCTTC. Translating it yields CASSEEGDSSNYGYTF.

This chain connects TRBV19 to TRBJ2-5, with D perhaps TRBD1 (6 bases). TRBJ2-7 explains the end of the DNA better; the J call may be wrong. CDR1 LNHDA and CDR2 SQIVND come from the germline V gene (reference sequence). There are 16 residues in the CDR3. The CDR3: CASSNRLWDIFYEQYF. DNA of the CDR3: TGTGCCAGTAGTAATAGGCTGTGGGACATATTCTACGAGCAGTACTTC.

Concerning this clone: The same CDR3 arises from other DNA sequences in this sample as well. V gene TRBV5-6 combines with J gene TRBJ2-7; D might be TRBD2 (7 bases). Germline V gene data show CDR1 as SGHDT and CDR2 as YYEEEE. V lost 0 bases to trimming and J lost 3 bases, with 13 bases between them. The CDR3 contains 15 residues. In DNA, the CDR3 is TGTGCCAGCAGCTTGGGAGGGGGGGTAGACTACGAGCAGTACTTC. It specifies CASSLGGGVDYEQYF.

The rearrangement uses TRBV28 and TRBJ2-7; D is possibly TRBD2 (6 bases). Deletions cut 8 bases from V and 3 bases from J, with 20 bases between. From germline, CDR1 is MDHEN and CDR2 SYDVKM. The CDR3 totals 15 residues. CDR3 coding DNA: TGTGCCAGCCGCTCCCTAGCGATAGGGTTCTACGAGCAGTACTTC. Its translation: CASRSLAIGFYEQYF.

The V gene is TRBV5-1, the J gene TRBJ2-5; 8 nucleotides agree with TRBD1. The J call is in doubt because the DNA end fits TRBJ2-7 better. Germline loops: CDR1 SGHRS, CDR2 YFSETQ. CDR3 length equals 16 residues. The CDR3 here is CASSFNPGTGSYEQYF. DNA for the CDR3: TGCGCCAGCAGCTTTAACCCCGGGACAGGATCCTACGAGCAGTACTTC.

This sequence joins TRBV11-3 and TRBJ2-3; the D gene is possibly TRBD1 (6 bases). In germline, CDR1 is SGHNT, CDR2 YENEEA. CDR3 length: 14 amino acids. With 0 bases removed from V and 4 bases from J, the gap between germline ends came to 8 bases. Here the CDR3 DNA reads TGTGCCAGCAGCTTAGAGACAGGTTCAGATACGCAGTATTTT. It translates to CASSLETGSDTQYF. Filled out from reference TRBV11-3 and TRBJ2-3, the complete variable domain reads EAGVVQSPRYKIIEKKQPVAFWCNPISGHNTLYWYLQNLGQGPELLIRYENEEAVDDSQLPKDRFSAERLKGVDSTLKIQPAELGDSAVYLCASSLETGSDTQYFGPGTRLTVL.

The V gene is TRBV11-2, the J gene TRBJ2-1, with 7 bases lining up with TRBD2. After removal of 6 bases from V and 7 bases from J, the junction contained 3 bases not matched to a gene. Germline V lookup: CDR1 SGHAT, CDR2 FQNNGV. This CDR3 spans 12 amino acids. The CDR3, as DNA: TGTGCCAGCAGTGGACTAGGGAATGAGCAGTTCTTC. It codes for CASSGLGNEQFF.

The sample holds one count of this clone. The J gene is TRBJ1-2, the V gene TRBV5-6, with unresolved D. The CDR3 covers 14 residues. Germline lookup yields CDR1 SGHDT and CDR2 YYEEEE. V was trimmed by 4 bases and J by 3 bases, leaving 13 bases between them. CDR3 in amino acids: CASSLATVDYGYTF. The CDR3 DNA reads TGTGCCAGCAGCCTGGCGACGGTGGACTATGGCTACACCTTC.

The chain is built from TRBV6-5 and TRBJ2-7; D unresolved. Germline V CDR1 and CDR2: MNHEY, SVGAGI. Trimming left V 5 bases short and J 0 bases short, with 8 bases between. The CDR3 sequence is 13 residues long. CDR3 DNA sequence: TGTGCCAGCAGTAAACGGACCTCCTACGAGCAGTACTTC. Encoded protein: CASSKRTSYEQYF.

This chain links TRBV5-6 with TRBJ1-6; D is perhaps TRBD1 (5 bases). Deletions cut 4 bases from V and 6 bases from J, with 14 bases between. Germline V gives CDR1 SGHDT, CDR2 YYEEEE. This CDR3 is 15 amino acids long. This CDR3 reads CASSQSTGGNSPLHF. CDR3 sequence (DNA): TGTGCCAGCAGCCAATCAACAGGAGGTAATTCACCCCTCCACTTT.

The V gene is TRBV6-6, the J gene TRBJ2-7, with D unresolved. Trimming cost V 5 bases and J 3 bases, with 11 bases left between them. This CDR3 is built from 13 residues. Germline lookup yields CDR1 MNHNY and CDR2 SVGAGI (reference sequence). Here the CDR3 reads CASSQNDNYEQYF. CDR3 bases: TGTGCCAGCAGTCAGAACGACAACTACGAGCAGTACTTC.

The J gene is TRBJ2-2, the V gene TRBV9; the match to TRBD1 covers 7 bases. After removal of 3 bases from V and 4 bases from J, the junction contained 6 bases not matched to a gene. In germline, CDR1 is SGDLS, CDR2 YYNGEE. This CDR3 contains 15 residues. CDR3 nucleotide sequence: TGTGCCAGCAGCGCCGGGACAGCTTCCACCGGGGAGCTGTTTTTT. This translates into CASSAGTASTGELFF.

CDR3 loop: CASSQGVTTLAKNIQYF. CDR3 DNA: TGCGCCAGCAGCCAAGGGGTGACTACTCTTGCCAAAAACATTCAGTACTTC. The chain carries TRBV4-1 and TRBJ2-4; perhaps TRBD2 as D (5 bases). The length of the CDR3 is 17 residues. V lost 1 base and J 1 base, leaving 14 bases between the germline ends. Germline loops: CDR1 MGHRA, CDR2 YSYEKL.

The chain combines TRBV4-3 with TRBJ1-5; 8 nucleotides agree with TRBD1. The CDR3 is 16 residues long. V was pared by 2 bases and J by 4 bases, with 7 bases of the junction left unmatched. Germline V gives CDR1 LGHNA, CDR2 YSLEER. CDR3 bases: TGCGCCAGCAGCCAAACGGGGACAGGAGGAAATCAGCCCCAGCATTTT. This encodes CASSQTGTGGNQPQHF.

This chain uses TRBV20-1 with TRBJ2-7; D perhaps matches TRBD2 (7 bases). With 6 bases removed from V and 7 bases from J, the gap between germline ends came to 13 bases. Germline loops: CDR1 DFQATT, CDR2 SNEGSKA (reference sequence). The CDR3 totals 11 residues. CDR3 in amino acids: CSAGGLWEQYF. The DNA of the CDR3 is TGCAGTGCGGGGGGGCTATGGGAGCAGTACTTC.